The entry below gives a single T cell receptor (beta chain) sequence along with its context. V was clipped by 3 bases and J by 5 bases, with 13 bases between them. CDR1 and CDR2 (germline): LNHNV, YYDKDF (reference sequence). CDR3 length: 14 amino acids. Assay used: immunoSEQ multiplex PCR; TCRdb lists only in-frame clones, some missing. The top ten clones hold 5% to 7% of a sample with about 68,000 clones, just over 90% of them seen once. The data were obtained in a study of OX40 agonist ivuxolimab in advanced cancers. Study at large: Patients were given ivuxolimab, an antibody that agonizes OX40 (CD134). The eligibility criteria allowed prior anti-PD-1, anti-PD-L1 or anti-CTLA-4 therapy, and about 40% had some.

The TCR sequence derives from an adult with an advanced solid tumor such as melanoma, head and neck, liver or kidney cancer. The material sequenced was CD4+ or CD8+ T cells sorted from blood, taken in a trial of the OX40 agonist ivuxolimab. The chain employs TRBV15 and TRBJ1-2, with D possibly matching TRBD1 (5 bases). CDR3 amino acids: CATSSTFGAYGYTF. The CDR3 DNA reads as TGTGCCACCAGCAGCACGTTTGGGGCGTATGGCTACACCTTC.